This paragraph reports one T cell receptor (beta chain). CDR3 size: 15 residues. CDR1 and CDR2 (germline): MNHNS, SASEGT. V was trimmed by 4 bases and J by 1 base, leaving 13 bases between them. These data come from a study of shared T cell receptors in the human thymus. Data came from immunoSEQ multiplex PCR; TCRdb stores just in-frame clones and leaves some out. The sample consists of 700,000 to 750,000 clones, over 75% of them appearing once. These sequences were also reported in another study, on human thymus T cells. From that report: Resections obtained during corrective heart surgery supplied the thymus tissue. Related studies noted strongly shared thymic repertoires across unrelated people.

The sequence was obtained from a girl in the first two years of life with a congenital heart defect. Material for sequencing was thymocytes. This chain connects TRBV6-1 to TRBJ1-1; D uncertain. The CDR3 nucleotides are TGTGCCAGCAGTGTCCAGGAGGAACCGAACACTGAAGCTTTCTTT. Its protein is CASSVQEEPNTEAFF.